Below are 19 T cell receptor beta chains sequenced from a single sample in a study of T cell responses to AZD1222 COVID-19 vaccine. Using immunoSEQ multiplex PCR, the repertoire was profiled, and TCRdb retains in-frame clones only, with some absent. Of 97,000 or so clones listed, 70% to 90% are singletons. Sequencing used peripheral blood, obtained on day 0 of AZD1222 vaccination. The receptors derive from an adult in good health.

The V and J genes are TRBV28 and TRBJ1-4, with 9 bases aligning to TRBD1. V dropped 4 bases and J dropped 3; count of bases not matched to a gene: 3. The CDR3 totals 15 residues. Germline V gives CDR1 MDHEN, CDR2 SYDVKM. The CDR3 protein is CASSSHRGPNEKLFF. The CDR3 nucleotides read TGTGCCAGCAGTTCACACAGGGGGCCTAATGAAAAACTGTTTTTT.

The rearrangement links TRBV11-2 to TRBJ2-7; 9 bases agree with TRBD1. Germline values: CDR1 SGHAT, CDR2 FQNNGV. The CDR3 runs 13 residues. V gave up 5 bases and J gave up 6 bases; unmatched junction bases: 5. The CDR3 bases are TGTGCCAGCAGCCCACAGGGGGCTGGCGAGCAGTACTTC. Encoded protein: CASSPQGAGEQYF.

This sequence joins TRBV19 and TRBJ1-1, with a tentative D call TRBD1 (5 bases). The CDR3 contains 14 residues. Trimming left V 8 bases short and J 0 bases short, with 13 bases between. Germline-derived CDR1 and CDR2 are LNHDA and SQIVND (reference sequence). Here the CDR3 DNA reads TGTGCCAGTGGAAAGGGGCTCGTGAACACTGAAGCTTTCTTT. Protein product: CASGKGLVNTEAFF.

The rearrangement uses TRBV6-5 and TRBJ2-1, with 7 bases matching TRBD1. The CDR3 runs to 14 residues. The V segment lost 3 bases and the J segment 3 bases; nucleotides outside the gene matches: 2. CDR1 is MNHEY, CDR2 SVGAGI, per germline. DNA for the CDR3: TGTGCCAGCAGTTATAGGGACAGCTACAATGAGCAGTTCTTC. Its translation is CASSYRDSYNEQFF.

A single count supports this clone. The DNA for the CDR3 is TGTGCCAGCAGTGCAGGGCTATATGGCTACACCTTC. This codes for CASSAGLYGYTF. The rearrangement uses TRBV2 and TRBJ1-2, with D maybe TRBD1 (5 bases). The V gene's germline CDR1 is SNHLY and CDR2 FYNNEI. This CDR3 spans 12 amino acids. The V and J ends lost 4 bases and 5 bases respectively, with 8 bases between them. Full variable domain (rest looked up from reference TRBV2 and TRBJ1-2): EPEVTQTPSHQVTQMGQEVILRCVPISNHLYFYWYRQILGQKVEFLVSFYNNEISEKSEIFDDQFSVERPDGSNFTLKIRSTKLEDSAMYFCASSAGLYGYTFGSGTRLTVV.

The chain combines TRBV9 with TRBJ2-6; D may be TRBD1 or TRBD2 (6 bases each). Trimming took off 0 bases at V and 4 bases at J, with 8 bases between the two ends. CDR3 size: 15 residues. Per the germline V gene, CDR1 is SGDLS and CDR2 is YYNGEE. The CDR3 spells CASSVGGAGANVLTF. The CDR3 bases are TGTGCCAGCAGCGTAGGGGGGGCCGGGGCCAACGTCCTGACTTTC. Complete variable domain (other parts from reference TRBV9 and TRBJ2-6): DSGVTQTPKHLITATGQRVTLRCSPRSGDLSVYWYQQSLDQGLQFLIQYYNGEERAKGNILERFSAQQFPDLHSELNLSSLELGDSALYFCASSVGGAGANVLTFGAGSRLTVL.

V and J are TRBV3-1 (or the pseudogene TRBV3-2) and TRBJ2-7; D is ambiguous. The CDR3 is 14 amino acids. Germline values: CDR1 LGHDT, CDR2 YNNKEL (reference sequence). The ends were cut back, 4 bases at V and 0 bases at J, with 10 bases in the middle. The CDR3 region has the DNA TGTGCCAGCAGCCCCTACAGTGGCTCCTACGAGCAGTACTTC. Encoded protein: CASSPYSGSYEQYF.

CDR3 protein: CASSPARGEQYF. In DNA, the CDR3 is TGTGCCAGCAGCCCCGCTCGCGGGGAGCAGTACTTC. The rearrangement uses TRBV6-2 or TRBV6-3 and TRBJ2-7; tentative D call: TRBD2 (5 bases). The CDR3 runs to 12 residues. Germline assignment: CDR1 MNHEY and CDR2 SVGEGT. Trimming took 6 bases from V and 7 from J, leaving 13 bases between them.

The chain has TRBV5-1 and TRBJ2-2; D is tentatively TRBD1 or TRBD2 (5 bases each). The V end lost 0 bases, the J end lost 5 bases, and 14 bases lay between the germline ends. CDR1 SGHRS and CDR2 YFSETQ come from the germline V gene. This CDR3 contains 16 residues. The CDR3 loop reads CASSLGPGTGTGELFF. The CDR3 bases are TGCGCCAGCAGCTTGGGTCCGGGGACCGGGACCGGGGAGCTGTTTTTT. Supplemented by reference TRBV5-1 and TRBJ2-2, the full variable domain reads KAGVTQTPRYLIKTRGQQVTLSCSPISGHRSVSWYQQTPGQGLQFLFEYFSETQRNKGNFPGRFSGRQFSNSRSEMNVSTLELGDSALYLCASSLGPGTGTGELFFGEGSRLTVL.

The rearrangement uses TRBV7-6 and TRBJ2-7; tentatively, D is TRBD1 (6 bases). CDR1 is SGHVS, CDR2 FNYEAQ, per germline. V lost 5 bases and J lost 4, with 9 bases in between. CDR3 length equals 12 residues. This CDR3 reads CASSMTGYEQYF. CDR3 nucleotide sequence: TGTGCCAGCAGCATGACAGGTTACGAGCAGTACTTC.

The chain carries TRBV7-6 and TRBJ1-3; D uncertain. The V gene lost 5 bases and the J gene lost 4 bases, with 12 bases spanning the gap. The CDR3 length is 14 residues. The germline CDR1 and CDR2 sequences are SGHVS and FNYEAQ. Here the CDR3 reads CASSTTESGNTIYF. The CDR3 nucleotides read TGTGCCAGCAGCACTACAGAATCAGGAAACACCATATATTTT.

CDR3 in amino acids: CATSRGAVQLYSNQPQHF. DNA of the CDR3: TGTGCCACCAGCAGAGGGGCAGTTCAACTTTATAGCAATCAGCCCCAGCATTTT. V and J are TRBV15 and TRBJ1-5; D not resolved. Trimming left V 1 base short and J 0 bases short, with 16 bases between. The V gene's germline CDR1 is LNHNV and CDR2 YYDKDF (reference sequence). The CDR3 has 18 amino acids.

The V and J genes are TRBV5-4 and TRBJ2-1, with 11 positions matching TRBD2. Unmatched junction bases numbered 7, after V lost 4 bases and J lost 10 bases. CDR3 length equals 14 residues. Germline V gene sequence: CDR1 SGHNT, CDR2 YYREEE (reference sequence). In nucleotides, the CDR3 is TGTGCCAGCAGCCAAACTAGCGGGAGAGGAGAGCAGTTCTTC. It is translated as CASSQTSGRGEQFF.

The chain has TRBV5-1 and TRBJ1-1; D is unresolved. The length of the CDR3 is 12 residues. CDR1 and CDR2 from the germline V gene are SGHRS and YFSETQ. Between the trimmed V and J ends, which lost 0 bases and 5 bases, there was a span of 5 bases. CDR3: CASSLVPTEAFF. The CDR3, as DNA: TGCGCCAGCAGCTTGGTTCCTACTGAAGCTTTCTTT.

CDR3 DNA: TGTGCCACCAGTTCGCCGACAGGGGGTTTGGGTGAGCAGTTCTTC. Its translation: CATSSPTGGLGEQFF. The chain has TRBV24-1 and TRBJ2-1; 9 nucleotides agree with TRBD1. The CDR3 consists of 15 residues. With V trimmed by 6 bases and J by 9 bases, 11 bases remained unmatched. In germline, CDR1 is KGHDR, CDR2 SFDVKD.

The chain joins TRBV25-1 to TRBJ1-2, with a possible D match to TRBD1 (6 bases). The CDR3 spans 13 residues. The V gene's germline CDR1 is MGHDK and CDR2 SYGVNS. V lost 6 bases, J lost 2 bases, and 10 bases lay in between. The DNA of the CDR3 is TGTGCCAGCAGAAACGACAGGAACTATGGCTACACCTTC. Protein product: CASRNDRNYGYTF.

V is TRBV7-3 and J is TRBJ1-2; 8 bases map to TRBD1. Germline V gene data show CDR1 as SGHTA and CDR2 as FQGTGA. V dropped 2 bases and J dropped 8; count of bases not matched to a gene: 7. The CDR3 totals 14 residues. This chain's CDR3 is CASSLSQGADGYTF. In DNA form, the CDR3 reads TGTGCCAGCAGCTTATCCCAGGGGGCGGACGGCTACACCTTC.

The J gene is TRBJ2-1, the V gene TRBV3-1 (or the pseudogene TRBV3-2); tentatively, D is TRBD1 (6 bases). The CDR3 has 14 amino acids. Trimming shortened V by 1 base and J by 9 bases, and 13 bases separated the two germline ends. CDR1 LGHDT and CDR2 YNNKEL come from the germline V gene (reference sequence). CDR3 region: CASSQGRGLSEQFF. The DNA of the CDR3 is TGTGCCAGCAGCCAAGGCAGGGGCTTGAGTGAGCAGTTCTTC.

The V call is TRBV19, the J call TRBJ1-1; the D is unclear. V was trimmed by 5 bases and J by 5 bases, leaving 15 bases between them. The CDR3 runs 14 residues. The germline CDR1 and CDR2 sequences are LNHDA and SQIVND (reference sequence). CDR3 sequence reads: CASSRDRRKTEAFF. CDR3 coding DNA: TGTGCCAGTAGTCGGGATCGGAGGAAGACTGAAGCTTTCTTT.